The rows below give T cell receptor beta chains drawn from one sample of a study of Ad26.COV2.S vaccination and SARS-CoV-2 variants. Measured with immunoSEQ multiplex PCR; TCRdb has only the in-frame clones, and not every one. Of a few hundred thousand clones listed, more than 75% are singletons. The sample consisted of peripheral blood, taken in a trial of Ad26.COV2.S vaccine versus placebo. These receptors were collected from a person between 18 and 65 years old who received the Ad26.COV2.S COVID-19 vaccine or a placebo. Both conserved end residues are part of each CDR3. A D gene is named only where the DNA matches it firmly. Rows may omit the clone size; those that give it use once, few, many or a size class.

v_gene	abundance	j_gene	d_gene	CDR3nt	CDR3aa
TRBV11-3	-	TRBJ2-5	-	TGTGCCAGCAGCTTAGGGGAATTCGGTTTGGAGACCCAGTACTTC	CASSLGEFGLETQYF
TRBV9	-	TRBJ1-6	-	TGTGCCAGCAGCGTAGCTCTTGCTGGTTCACCCCTCCACTTT	CASSVALAGSPLHF
TRBV7-9	-	TRBJ1-6	TRBD1	TGTGCCAGCAGCTTAAGTCAGGGGGCGCATTCACCCCTCCACTTT	CASSLSQGAHSPLHF
TRBV30	-	TRBJ1-6	-	TGTGCCTGGAGTGTACCTCGGGGTTATGGATCACCCCTCCACTTT	CAWSVPRGYGSPLHF
TRBV27	-	TRBJ1-2	TRBD1	TGTGCCAGCTCCGGGGACAGGAACTATGGCTACACCTTC	CASSGDRNYGYTF
TRBV25-1	once	TRBJ1-1	-	TGTGCCAGCAGTGAATGGGACGGGTCGAAGACTGAAGCTTTCTTT	CASSEWDGSKTEAFF
TRBV11-2	once	TRBJ1-1	TRBD1	TGTGCCAGCAGCGAGACAGGGGTTGAAGCTTTCTTT	CASSETGVEAFF
TRBV7-8	once	TRBJ2-7	TRBD1	TGTGCCAGCAGCTTAGCCCGGGACAGTTCCTACGAGCAGTACTTC	CASSLARDSSYEQYF
TRBV7-3	-	TRBJ1-2	TRBD1	TGTGCCAGCAGCTTACTCCCCTCCGGGACAGATATCGGCTACACCTTC	CASSLLPSGTDIGYTF
TRBV5-4	once	TRBJ1-1	TRBD1	TGTGCCAGCGGGGTAATCGGGACAGAACGTGAAGCTTTCTTT	CASGVIGTEREAFF
TRBV5-1	few	TRBJ1-2	-	TGCGCCAGCAGCTTCCGGACGCCCGAGGGTGGCTACACCTTC	CASSFRTPEGGYTF
TRBV19	-	TRBJ2-3	-	TGTGCCAGTAGGAGTAACAGGGGCACAGATACGCAGTATTTT	CASRSNRGTDTQYF
TRBV27	-	TRBJ2-3	TRBD2	TGTGCCAGCAGTTTATCAGTTTCCGGGACTAGGGGTTCAGATACGCAGTATTTT	CASSLSVSGTRGSDTQYF
TRBV7-2	-	TRBJ2-1	-	TGTGCCAGCAGCTCGAAGTACGAGCAGTTCTTC	CASSSKYEQFF
TRBV19	-	TRBJ2-3	TRBD2	TGTGCCAGTAGTGCGACTAGCGAAAGCACAGATACGCAGTATTTT	CASSATSESTDTQYF
TRBV19	-	TRBJ1-2	-	TGTGCCAGTAGTATTCTGGACCGCTCCCTCCAGGGTGACACCTTC	CASSILDRSLQGDTF
TRBV20-1	-	TRBJ1-2	-	TGCAGTGCTAGCCACGGTGGCTACACCTTC	CSASHGGYTF